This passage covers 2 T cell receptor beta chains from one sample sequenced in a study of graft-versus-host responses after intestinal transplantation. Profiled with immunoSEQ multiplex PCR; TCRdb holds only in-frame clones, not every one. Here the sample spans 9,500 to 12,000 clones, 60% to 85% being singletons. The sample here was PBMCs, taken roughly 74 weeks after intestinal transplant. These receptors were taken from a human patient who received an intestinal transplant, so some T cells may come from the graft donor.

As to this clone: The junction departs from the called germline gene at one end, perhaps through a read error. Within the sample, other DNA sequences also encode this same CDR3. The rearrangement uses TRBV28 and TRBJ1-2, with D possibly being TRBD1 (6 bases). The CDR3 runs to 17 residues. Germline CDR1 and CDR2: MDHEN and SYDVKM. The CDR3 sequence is CARRGAGRATLNYGYTF. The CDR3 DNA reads TGCGCCCGCCGGGGGGCGGGGCGGGCCACTCTAAACTATGGCTACACCTTC.

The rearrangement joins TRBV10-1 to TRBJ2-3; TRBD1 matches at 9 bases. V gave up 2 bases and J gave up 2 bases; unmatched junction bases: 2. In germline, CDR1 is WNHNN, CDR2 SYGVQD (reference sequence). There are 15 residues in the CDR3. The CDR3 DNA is TGCGCCAGCAGTGAGGGGACAGGGCACACAGATACGCAGTATTTT. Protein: CASSEGTGHTDTQYF.